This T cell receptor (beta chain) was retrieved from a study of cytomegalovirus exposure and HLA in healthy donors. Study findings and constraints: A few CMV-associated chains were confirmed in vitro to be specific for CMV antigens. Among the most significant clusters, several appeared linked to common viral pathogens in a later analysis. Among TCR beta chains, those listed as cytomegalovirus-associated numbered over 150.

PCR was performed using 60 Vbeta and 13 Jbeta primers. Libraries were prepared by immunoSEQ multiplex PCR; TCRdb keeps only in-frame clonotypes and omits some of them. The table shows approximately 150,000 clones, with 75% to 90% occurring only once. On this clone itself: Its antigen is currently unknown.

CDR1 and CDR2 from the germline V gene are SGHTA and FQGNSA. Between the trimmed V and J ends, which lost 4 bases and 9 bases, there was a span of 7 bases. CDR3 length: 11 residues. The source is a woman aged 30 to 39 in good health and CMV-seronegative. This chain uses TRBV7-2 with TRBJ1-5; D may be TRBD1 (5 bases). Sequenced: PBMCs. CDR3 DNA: TGTGCCAGCAGCTCAAGGGGGCCCCAGCATTTT. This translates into CASSSRGPQHF.